The 6 T cell receptor beta chains below all came from one sample that was sequenced in a study of long-term antiretroviral therapy in people with HIV. Version v3.0 of the immunoSEQ assay ran at survey level. Only in-frame clones appear in the TCRdb table, and some are missing; sequencing was by immunoSEQ multiplex PCR. The repertoire consists of over 30,000 clones, with 86% occurring once and the leading ten covering roughly 4%. The sample here was unsorted PBMCs, taken 1.2 years after starting antiretroviral therapy. These receptors originate from a woman aged 45-59 years with HIV.

This clone appeared a single time. The chain is built from TRBV10-3 and TRBJ2-3; no definite D call. Germline CDR1 ENHRY, CDR2 SYGVKD. The V end lost 6 bases, the J end lost 5 bases, and 12 bases lay between the germline ends. This CDR3 spans 13 amino acids. This CDR3 is CAISERGGDTQYF. The CDR3 DNA sequence: TGTGCCATCAGCGAACGAGGTGGAGATACGCAGTATTTT.

This clone came up a few times. The V gene is TRBV30, the J gene TRBJ1-1; maybe TRBD1 (6 bases). Trimming pared 5 bases from V and 3 bases from J, leaving 13 bases between. Germline loops: CDR1 GTSNPN, CDR2 SVGIG (reference sequence). This CDR3 has 13 residues. The CDR3 is CAWAGGLDTEAFF. DNA for the CDR3: TGTGCCTGGGCTGGGGGGCTGGACACTGAAGCTTTCTTT.

This clone came up once. This rearrangement joins TRBV30 to TRBJ2-3, with 9 bases that match TRBD1. Germline trimming cut 7 bases from V and 1 base from J; bases unmatched to any gene: 6. CDR1 is GTSNPN and CDR2 is SVGIG in the germline V gene (reference sequence). The CDR3 is 14 residues long. The CDR3 region is CAYQQGAGTDTQYF. CDR3 nucleotide sequence: TGTGCCTACCAACAGGGGGCTGGCACAGATACGCAGTATTTT.

The chain combines TRBV5-1 with TRBJ2-7; 7 bases fit TRBD1. The ends lost 0 bases at V and 5 bases at J; junction bases unmatched: 5. Germline assignment: CDR1 SGHRS and CDR2 YFSETQ. The CDR3 covers 14 residues. The CDR3, as DNA: TGCGCCAGCAGCTTGGGTGACAGGGCCCACGAGCAGTACTTC. Encoded protein: CASSLGDRAHEQYF.

The chain recombines TRBV2 with TRBJ1-4; D not resolved. This CDR3 has 15 amino acids. Germline V gene lookup returns CDR1 SNHLY and CDR2 FYNNEI. V lost 6 bases, J lost 4 bases, and 15 bases lay in between. The CDR3 region has the DNA TGTGCCAGCAGCCTTCGGACGGCTCGTAATGAAAAACTGTTTTTT. This codes for CASSLRTARNEKLFF.

The chain is built from TRBV5-6 and TRBJ1-4, with 7 bases fitting TRBD1. Trimming removed 2 bases from V and 4 bases from J; junction bases left unmatched: 5. Germline V gene data show CDR1 as SGHDT and CDR2 as YYEEEE. The CDR3 is 15 amino acids. The CDR3 spells CASSLGGRSNEKLFF. In DNA, the CDR3 is TGTGCCAGCAGCTTAGGGGGCCGGAGTAATGAAAAACTGTTTTTT.